The present TCR beta chain was sequenced within a study of beta chain features in type 1 diabetes. Across the study: Examination covered around 98,000,000 sorted cells spanning all samples.

With regard to this clone: What it recognizes is unknown.

Study-wide points: Naive, central memory and Treg TCRB repertoires seemed to resemble each other more closely in patients than they did in healthy donors.

The isolated RNA, all of it, was reverse transcribed, so expressed TCRB transcripts were what got sequenced. The repertoire was sequenced with immunoSEQ multiplex PCR; TCRdb's copy has only in-frame clones and lacks some. This table holds 390,000 or so clones, around 14% found once. Every donor had blood drawn once into heparin, approximately 110 mL on average. Germline V lookup: CDR1 LNHDA, CDR2 SQIVND (reference sequence). V dropped 4 bases and J dropped 1 base, with 12 bases sitting between them. The CDR3 runs to 15 residues. V usage is TRBV19 and J usage is TRBJ2-3; D is tentatively TRBD1 or TRBD2 (5 bases each). The specimen sequenced was naive CD4+ T cells from blood. This clonotype was obtained from a young man in good health. The CDR3 DNA follows: TGTGCCAGTAGTAAAAGGGACGGCCGCACAGATACGCAGTATTTT. Amino acids: CASSKRDGRTDTQYF.